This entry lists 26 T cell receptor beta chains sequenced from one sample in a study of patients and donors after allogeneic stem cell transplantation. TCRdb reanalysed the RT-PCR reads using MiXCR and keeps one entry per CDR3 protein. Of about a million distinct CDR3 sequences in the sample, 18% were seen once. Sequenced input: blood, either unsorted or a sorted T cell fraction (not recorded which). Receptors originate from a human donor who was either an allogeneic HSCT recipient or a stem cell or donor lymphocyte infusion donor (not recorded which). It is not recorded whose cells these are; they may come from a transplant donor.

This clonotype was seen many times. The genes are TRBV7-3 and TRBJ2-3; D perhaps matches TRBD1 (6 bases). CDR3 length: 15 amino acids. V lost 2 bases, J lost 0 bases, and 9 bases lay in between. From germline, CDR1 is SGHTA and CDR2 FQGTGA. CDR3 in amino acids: CASSLGQTSTDTQYF. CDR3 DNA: TGTGCCAGCAGCTTAGGACAGACTAGCACAGATACGCAGTATTTT.

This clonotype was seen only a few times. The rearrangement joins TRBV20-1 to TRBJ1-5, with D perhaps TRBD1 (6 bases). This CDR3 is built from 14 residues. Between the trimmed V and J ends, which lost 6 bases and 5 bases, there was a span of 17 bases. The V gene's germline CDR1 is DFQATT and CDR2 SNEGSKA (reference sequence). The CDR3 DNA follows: TGCAGTGCGGTCCCCCGGGACACCTATCAGCCCCAGCATTTT. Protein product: CSAVPRDTYQPQHF.

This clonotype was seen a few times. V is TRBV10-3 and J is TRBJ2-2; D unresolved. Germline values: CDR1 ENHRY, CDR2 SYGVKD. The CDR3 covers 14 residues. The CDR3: CPLRRHHLTGELFF. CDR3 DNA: TGTCCGCTCAGACGGCACCACCTCACCGGGGAGCTGTTTTTT.

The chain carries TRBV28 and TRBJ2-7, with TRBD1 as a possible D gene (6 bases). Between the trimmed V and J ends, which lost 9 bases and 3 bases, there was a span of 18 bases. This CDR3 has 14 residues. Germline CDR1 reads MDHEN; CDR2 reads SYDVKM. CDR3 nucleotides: TGTGCCAGTCTCGAGGTGGGCAGGGGCTACGAGCAGTACTTC. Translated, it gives CASLEVGRGYEQYF.

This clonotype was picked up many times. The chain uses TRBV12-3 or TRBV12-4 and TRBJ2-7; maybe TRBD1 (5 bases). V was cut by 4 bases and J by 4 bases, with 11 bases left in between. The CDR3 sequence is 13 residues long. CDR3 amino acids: CASSSGQDYEQYF. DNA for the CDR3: TGTGCCAGCAGTTCTGGACAAGATTACGAGCAGTACTTC.

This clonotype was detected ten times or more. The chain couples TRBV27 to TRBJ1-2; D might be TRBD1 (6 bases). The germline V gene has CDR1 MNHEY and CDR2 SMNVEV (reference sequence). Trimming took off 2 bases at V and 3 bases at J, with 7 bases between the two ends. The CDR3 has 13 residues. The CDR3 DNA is TGTGCCAGCAGTTTAGCAGGGGACTATGGCTACACCTTC. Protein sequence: CASSLAGDYGYTF.

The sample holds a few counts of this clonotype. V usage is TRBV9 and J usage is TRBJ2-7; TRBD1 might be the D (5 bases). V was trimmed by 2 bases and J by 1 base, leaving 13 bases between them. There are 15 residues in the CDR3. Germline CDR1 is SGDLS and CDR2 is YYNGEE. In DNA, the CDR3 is TGTGCCAGCAGCGTTACTGGGGCCCAATCCTACGAGCAGTACTTC. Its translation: CASSVTGAQSYEQYF.

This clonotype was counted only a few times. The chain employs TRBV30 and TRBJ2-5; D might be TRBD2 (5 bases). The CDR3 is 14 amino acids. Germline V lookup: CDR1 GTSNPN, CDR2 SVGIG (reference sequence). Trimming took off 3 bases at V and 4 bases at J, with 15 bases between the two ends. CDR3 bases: TGTGCCTGGAGAGACGGGAAGGACGTAGAGACCCAGTACTTC. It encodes CAWRDGKDVETQYF.

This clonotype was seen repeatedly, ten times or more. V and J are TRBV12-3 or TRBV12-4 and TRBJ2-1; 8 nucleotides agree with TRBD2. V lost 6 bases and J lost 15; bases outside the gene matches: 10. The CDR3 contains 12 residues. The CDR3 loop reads CASSYPGTSLFF. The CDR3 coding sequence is TGTGCCAGCAGCTATCCCGGGACTAGTCTGTTCTTC.

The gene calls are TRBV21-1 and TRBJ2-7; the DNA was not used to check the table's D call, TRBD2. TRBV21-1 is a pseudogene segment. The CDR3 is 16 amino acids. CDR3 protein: CASSITKRAAPYEQYF. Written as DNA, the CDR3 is TGTGCCAGCAGCATAACCAAGCGGGCGGCCCCCTACGAGCAGTACTTC.

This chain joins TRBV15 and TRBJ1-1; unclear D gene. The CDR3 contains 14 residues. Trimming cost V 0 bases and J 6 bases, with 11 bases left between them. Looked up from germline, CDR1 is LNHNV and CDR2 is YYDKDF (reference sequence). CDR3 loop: CATSRDGRRAEAFF. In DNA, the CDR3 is TGTGCCACCAGCAGAGATGGGCGCCGGGCTGAAGCTTTCTTT.

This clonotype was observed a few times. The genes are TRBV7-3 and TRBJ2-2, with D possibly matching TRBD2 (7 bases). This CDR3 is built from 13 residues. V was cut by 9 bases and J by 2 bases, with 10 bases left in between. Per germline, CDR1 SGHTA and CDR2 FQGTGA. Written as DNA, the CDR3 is TGTGCCAGTAGGGGGGGTAACACCGGGGAGCTGTTTTTT. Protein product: CASRGGNTGELFF.

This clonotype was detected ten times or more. The DNA for the CDR3 is TGTGCCAGCAGTTTACACCTAGCCAAAAACATTCAGTACTTC. Translation gives CASSLHLAKNIQYF. The genes are TRBV12-3 or TRBV12-4 and TRBJ2-4; D unresolved. The CDR3 covers 14 residues. Trimming stripped 2 bases from V and 0 bases from J, with 5 bases between.

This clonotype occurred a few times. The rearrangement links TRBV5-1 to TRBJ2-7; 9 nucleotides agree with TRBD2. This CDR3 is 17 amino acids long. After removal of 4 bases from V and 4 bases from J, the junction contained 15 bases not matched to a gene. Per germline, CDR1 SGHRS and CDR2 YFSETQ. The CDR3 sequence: CASSPGLAHTVGYEQYF. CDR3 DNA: TGCGCCAGCAGCCCCGGACTAGCGCACACTGTCGGGTACGAGCAGTACTTC.

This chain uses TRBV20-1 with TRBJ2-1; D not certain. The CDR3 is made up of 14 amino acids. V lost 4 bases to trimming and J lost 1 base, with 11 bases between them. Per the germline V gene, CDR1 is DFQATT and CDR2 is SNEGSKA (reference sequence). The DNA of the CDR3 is TGCAGTGCTAAGGCTCGGGTGTCCTACAATGAGCAGTTCTTC. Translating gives CSAKARVSYNEQFF.

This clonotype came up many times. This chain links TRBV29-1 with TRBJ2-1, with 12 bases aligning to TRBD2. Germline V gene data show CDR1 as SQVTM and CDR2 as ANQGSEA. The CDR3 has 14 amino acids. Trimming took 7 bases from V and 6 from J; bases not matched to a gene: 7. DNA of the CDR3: TGCAGCGGGGAGACTAGCGGGAGTATCAATGAGCAGTTCTTC. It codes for CSGETSGSINEQFF.

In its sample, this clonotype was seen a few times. The CDR3 protein is CATSDLSGLAGGNNEQFF. In nucleotides, the CDR3 is TGTGCCACCAGTGATTTGTCCGGACTAGCGGGGGGGAACAATGAGCAGTTCTTC. The J gene is TRBJ2-1, the V gene TRBV24-1; 15 bases align to TRBD2. The length of the CDR3 is 18 residues. V shed 0 bases, J shed 5 bases, and the junction held 4 bases outside the gene matches. Germline CDR1 KGHDR, CDR2 SFDVKD.

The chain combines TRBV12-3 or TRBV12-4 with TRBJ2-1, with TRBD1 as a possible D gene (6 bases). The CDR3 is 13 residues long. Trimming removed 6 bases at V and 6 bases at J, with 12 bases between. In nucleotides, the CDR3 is TGTGCCAGCAGACCATCACAGGGCAATGAGCAGTTCTTC. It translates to CASRPSQGNEQFF.

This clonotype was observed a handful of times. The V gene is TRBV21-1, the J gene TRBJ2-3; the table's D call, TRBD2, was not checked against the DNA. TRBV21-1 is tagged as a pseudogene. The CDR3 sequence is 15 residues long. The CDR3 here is CASSKVGRFTDTQYF. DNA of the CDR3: TGTGCCAGCAGCAAAGTCGGGAGATTCACAGATACGCAGTATTTT.

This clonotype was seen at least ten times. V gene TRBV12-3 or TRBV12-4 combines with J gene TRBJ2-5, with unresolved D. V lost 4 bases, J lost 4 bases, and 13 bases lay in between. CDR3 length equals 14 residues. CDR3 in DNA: TGTGCCAGCAGTTCGGAGAGGTTGCGAGAGACCCAGTACTTC. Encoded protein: CASSSERLRETQYF.

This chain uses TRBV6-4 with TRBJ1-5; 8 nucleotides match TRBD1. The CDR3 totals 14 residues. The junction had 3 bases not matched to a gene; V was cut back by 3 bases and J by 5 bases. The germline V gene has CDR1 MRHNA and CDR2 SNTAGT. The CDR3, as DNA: TGTGCCAGCAGTGAGACAGGGGCCTATCAGCCCCAGCATTTT. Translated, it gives CASSETGAYQPQHF.

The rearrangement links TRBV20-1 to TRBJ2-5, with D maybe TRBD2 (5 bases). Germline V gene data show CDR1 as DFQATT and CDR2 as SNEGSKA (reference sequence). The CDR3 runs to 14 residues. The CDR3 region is CSSDAGLEKETQYF. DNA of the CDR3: TGCAGCTCGGATGCGGGCCTCGAGAAAGAGACCCAGTACTTC.

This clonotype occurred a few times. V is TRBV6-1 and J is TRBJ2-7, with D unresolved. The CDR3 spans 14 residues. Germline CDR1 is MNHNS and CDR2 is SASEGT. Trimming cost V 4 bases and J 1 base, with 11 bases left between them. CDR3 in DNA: TGTGCCAGCAGTGGTCTCATGGGGTCCTACGAGCAGTACTTC. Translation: CASSGLMGSYEQYF.

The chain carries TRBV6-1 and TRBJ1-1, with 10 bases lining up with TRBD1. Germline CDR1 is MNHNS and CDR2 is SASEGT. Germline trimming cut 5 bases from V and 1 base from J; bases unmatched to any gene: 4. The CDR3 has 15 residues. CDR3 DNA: TGTGCCAGCAGTAAAGGGACAGGGGAGAACACTGAAGCTTTCTTT. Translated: CASSKGTGENTEAFF.

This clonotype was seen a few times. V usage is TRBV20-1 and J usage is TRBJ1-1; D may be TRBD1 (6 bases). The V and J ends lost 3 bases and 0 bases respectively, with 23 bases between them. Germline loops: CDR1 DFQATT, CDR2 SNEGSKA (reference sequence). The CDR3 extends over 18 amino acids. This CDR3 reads CSARGYRDQLHVNTEAFF. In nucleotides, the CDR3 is TGCAGTGCTAGGGGATACAGGGACCAACTCCACGTGAACACTGAAGCTTTCTTT.

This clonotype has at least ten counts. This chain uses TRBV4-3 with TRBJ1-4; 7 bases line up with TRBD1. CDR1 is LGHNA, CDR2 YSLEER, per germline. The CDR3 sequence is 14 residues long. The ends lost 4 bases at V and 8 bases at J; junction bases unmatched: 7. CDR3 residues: CASSPGGGREKLFF. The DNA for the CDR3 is TGCGCCAGCAGCCCAGGGGGGGGCCGAGAAAAACTGTTTTTT.